Each of the 29 T cell receptor beta chains below was sequenced from the same sample in a study of T-cell memory formation after mild COVID-19. TCRdb itself ran the 5' RACE reads through MiXCR, one entry per CDR3 protein. The sample comprises roughly 170,000 distinct CDR3 sequences, approximately 17% of which are singletons, and 3.9% rests with the top ten. What was sequenced was PBMCs or a T cell subset sorted from them (not recorded which). These receptors all come from a man in his late teens or twenties who had mild COVID-19 (a few samples of this study predate the infection). Cell type and time point are not known.

This clonotype was observed at least ten times. The rearrangement links TRBV5-1 to TRBJ2-5; 12 nucleotides match TRBD2. The germline CDR1 and CDR2 sequences are SGHRS and YFSETQ. The CDR3 has 17 amino acids. Losses at the gene ends were 5 bases for V and 1 base for J; bases not matched to a gene: 9. CDR3 bases: TGCGCCAGCAGATCAGGAACGGGACTAGCGGGCCAAGAGACCCAGTACTTC. Its translation: CASRSGTGLAGQETQYF.

For the CDR3, the DNA is TGTGCCAGCAGCCCAACCCTGGAGGGGTGGGGCGGGGAGCTGTTTTTT. Its protein product is CASSPTLEGWGGELFF. The chain links TRBV11-2 to TRBJ2-2, with D possibly TRBD2 on 6 matching bases. The germline CDR1 and CDR2 sequences are SGHAT and FQNNGV. Trimming cost V 5 bases and J 7 bases, with 20 bases left between them. This CDR3 has 16 residues.

In this sample, this clonotype turned up once. V usage is TRBV20-1 and J usage is TRBJ1-5, with D hard to call. This CDR3 is 12 amino acids long. Germline V gene lookup returns CDR1 DFQATT and CDR2 SNEGSKA (reference sequence). V shed 3 bases and J shed 4 bases, with 7 bases lying between them. CDR3 nucleotide sequence: TGCAGTGCTAGGGACCCGAATCAGCCCCAGCATTTT. The encoded protein is CSARDPNQPQHF.

This sequence joins TRBV4-2 and TRBJ2-7; 7 bases align to TRBD2. Germline assignment: CDR1 LGHNA and CDR2 YNFKEQ. There are 16 residues in the CDR3. V dropped 0 bases and J dropped 2; count of bases not matched to a gene: 7. The CDR3 spells CASSQDPLASPYEQYF. The CDR3 nucleotides are TGTGCCAGCAGCCAAGATCCACTAGCGAGTCCCTACGAGCAGTACTTC.

The gene calls are TRBV5-4 and TRBJ2-5; tentative D call: TRBD1 (5 bases). The germline V gene encodes CDR1 SGHNT and CDR2 YYREEE (reference sequence). The V and J ends lost 4 bases and 5 bases respectively, with 9 bases between them. The CDR3 loop spans 12 amino acids. The DNA of the CDR3 is TGTGCCAGCAGCCAACCAGGGGAGACCCAGTACTTC. It specifies CASSQPGETQYF.

CDR3 in amino acids: CASSRGTGGGTQYF. As DNA, the CDR3 is TGTGCCAGCAGCCGAGGGACGGGCGGCGGTACCCAGTACTTC. V and J are TRBV12-3 or TRBV12-4 and TRBJ2-5; D may correspond to TRBD1 or TRBD2 (5 bases each). CDR3 length: 14 residues. With 6 bases removed from V and 8 bases from J, the gap between germline ends came to 19 bases.

This clonotype has a count of ten or more. This chain uses TRBV5-1 with TRBJ2-5; the D is unclear. V gave up 3 bases and J gave up 2 bases, with 20 bases separating them. Germline-derived CDR1 and CDR2 are SGHRS and YFSETQ. This CDR3 contains 17 residues. The CDR3 nucleotides read TGCGCCAGCAGCTCCCGGCCCGCGGAAGGATATCAAGAGACCCAGTACTTC. It encodes CASSSRPAEGYQETQYF.

In this sample, this clonotype turned up a few times. The CDR3 sequence: CASSPGQDNYGYTF. The DNA of the CDR3 is TGCGCCAGCAGCCCAGGACAGGATAACTATGGCTACACCTTC. The chain links TRBV5-1 to TRBJ1-2, with 7 nucleotides matching TRBD1. Germline CDR1 and CDR2: SGHRS and YFSETQ. Trimming cost V 4 bases and J 1 base; bases outside gene matches: 4. The CDR3 is 14 amino acids. The whole variable domain, remainder taken from reference TRBV5-1 and TRBJ1-2, is KAGVTQTPRYLIKTRGQQVTLSCSPISGHRSVSWYQQTPGQGLQFLFEYFSETQRNKGNFPGRFSGRQFSNSRSEMNVSTLELGDSALYLCASSPGQDNYGYTFGSGTRLTVV.

The V gene is TRBV7-9, the J gene TRBJ2-7, with D possibly being TRBD2 (6 bases). Looked up from germline, CDR1 is SEHNR and CDR2 is FQNEAQ (reference sequence). Trimming stripped 5 bases from V and 6 bases from J, with 14 bases between. The CDR3 has 13 residues. The CDR3 loop is CASSLSGGFEQYV. Written as DNA, the CDR3 is TGTGCCAGCAGCCTCTCAGGAGGGTTCGAGCAGTACGTC.

The genes are TRBV12-3 or TRBV12-4 and TRBJ1-2; D is ambiguous. Trimming stripped 6 bases from V and 1 base from J, with 18 bases between. CDR3 length: 16 residues. CDR3 sequence: CASRRNDGPFNYGYTF. The CDR3 nucleotides read TGTGCCAGCAGGCGTAACGACGGGCCTTTTAACTATGGCTACACCTTC.

The chain couples TRBV6-2 or TRBV6-3 to TRBJ2-5, with 12 bases lining up with TRBD2. Germline V gene lookup returns CDR1 MNHEY and CDR2 SVGEGT. This CDR3 region has 15 residues. Trimming at V came to 6 bases and at J to 5 bases, leaving 7 bases not matched to a gene. CDR3 nucleotides: TGTGCCAGCAGCCCCCGACTAGCGGGGGAGGAGACCCAGTACTTC. The encoded protein is CASSPRLAGEETQYF.

Only a few counts were recorded for this clonotype. The chain uses TRBV2 and TRBJ2-2, with D possibly TRBD2 on 7 matching bases. V was shortened by 7 bases and J by 2 bases, with 17 bases between the two germline ends. This CDR3 is built from 16 residues. Germline V gene data show CDR1 as SNHLY and CDR2 as FYNNEI. The CDR3 protein is CASTNAGGANTGELFF. CDR3 in DNA: TGTGCCAGCACCAATGCTGGGGGGGCTAACACCGGGGAGCTGTTTTTT.

This chain joins TRBV5-1 and TRBJ1-3, with D unresolved. V was clipped by 0 bases and J by 0 bases, with 10 bases between them. The CDR3 is 16 residues long. Germline CDR1 reads SGHRS; CDR2 reads YFSETQ. The CDR3 loop reads CASSLVPGSSGNTIYF. The DNA for the CDR3 is TGCGCCAGCAGCTTGGTTCCGGGGTCCTCTGGAAACACCATATATTTT.

The rearrangement links TRBV12-3 or TRBV12-4 to TRBJ2-2; 11 nucleotides align to TRBD1. The trim removed 7 bases at V and 3 bases at J, leaving 4 bases unmatched. The CDR3 is 15 amino acids. CDR3 amino acids: CASTLGQGDTGELFF. The DNA for the CDR3 is TGTGCCAGCACTCTGGGACAGGGGGACACCGGGGAGCTGTTTTTT.

V is TRBV7-3 and J is TRBJ2-3, with 8 bases lining up with TRBD2. Germline values: CDR1 SGHTA, CDR2 FQGTGA. The CDR3 length is 14 residues. V lost 6 bases and J lost 6; bases outside the gene matches: 8. CDR3 sequence: CASRPAGARDTQYF. DNA of the CDR3: TGTGCCAGCAGGCCAGCGGGGGCCAGGGATACGCAGTATTTT. Full variable domain (missing parts from reference TRBV7-3 and TRBJ2-3): GAGVSQTPSNKVTEKGKYVELRCDPISGHTALYWYRQSLGQGPEFLIYFQGTGAADDSGLPNDRFFAVRPEGSVSTLKIQRTERGDSAVYLCASRPAGARDTQYFGPGTRLTVL.

This clonotype was counted only a few times. This chain connects TRBV6-2 or TRBV6-3 to TRBJ1-1; D not resolved. Trimming removed 6 bases from V and 2 bases from J, with 16 bases in between. CDR1 and CDR2 from the germline V gene are MNHEY and SVGEGT. CDR3 size: 15 residues. The DNA of the CDR3 is TGTGCCAGCAGCGACTCCGGAACTAGTAACACTGAAGCTTTCTTT. This translates into CASSDSGTSNTEAFF.

V and J are TRBV7-3 and TRBJ1-1, with TRBD1 matching over 10 bases. V lost 3 bases to trimming and J lost 0 bases; unmatched junction nucleotides: 4. Germline V gene lookup returns CDR1 SGHTA and CDR2 FQGTGA. The CDR3 loop spans 16 amino acids. The DNA for the CDR3 is TGTGCCAGCAGCTTTACCGGGACAGGGGTGAACACTGAAGCTTTCTTT. It yields the protein CASSFTGTGVNTEAFF.

This clonotype has more than one count but fewer than ten. The chain joins TRBV6-6 to TRBJ2-3, with 11 positions matching TRBD2. V lost 2 bases, J lost 8 bases, and 9 bases stayed unmatched. The germline CDR1 and CDR2 sequences are MNHNY and SVGAGI (reference sequence). The length of the CDR3 is 16 residues. As DNA, the CDR3 is TGTGCCAGCAGTTACCCTAGCGGGGGGCGGGCAACTACGCAGTATTTT. It codes for CASSYPSGGRATTQYF.

This rearrangement joins TRBV6-5 to TRBJ2-5; D gene ambiguous. With 7 bases removed from V and 4 bases from J, the gap between germline ends came to 13 bases. Germline V gene lookup returns CDR1 MNHEY and CDR2 SVGAGI. The CDR3 is 13 residues long. The CDR3 nucleotides read TGTGCCAGCACTCTCGTCTTGGGAGAGACCCAGTACTTC. Its protein product is CASTLVLGETQYF.

The chain couples TRBV4-3 to TRBJ2-1, with 8 bases that match TRBD1. This CDR3 has 14 amino acids. The trim removed 1 base at V and 7 bases at J, leaving 3 bases unmatched. Per the germline V gene, CDR1 is LGHNA and CDR2 is YSLEER. CDR3 protein: CASSQGQGRNEQFF. DNA of the CDR3: TGCGCCAGCAGCCAAGGACAGGGGAGGAATGAGCAGTTCTTC.

This clonotype has more than one count but fewer than ten. V and J are TRBV29-1 and TRBJ2-4; 11 bases agree with TRBD2. The CDR3 totals 16 residues. The V gene's germline CDR1 is SQVTM and CDR2 ANQGSEA. J lost 2 bases, V lost 3 bases, and 6 bases had no gene match. The CDR3 nucleotides are TGCAGCGTTGACCTTAGCGGGGGGGGATCCAAAAACATTCAGTACTTC. Protein sequence: CSVDLSGGGSKNIQYF.

This clonotype was seen many times. The gene calls are TRBV3-1 and TRBJ2-3, with 11 bases matching TRBD2. V was pared by 3 bases and J by 3 bases, with 5 bases of the junction left unmatched. CDR1 and CDR2 (germline): LGHDT, YNNKEL (reference sequence). This CDR3 is 16 amino acids long. The CDR3 DNA is TGTGCCAGCAGCCAGCTGAGACTAGCGGGGACAGATACGCAGTATTTT. Protein: CASSQLRLAGTDTQYF.

This clonotype was counted a few times. The chain combines TRBV9 with TRBJ2-5; the match to TRBD1 covers 8 bases. The CDR3 length is 13 residues. Per germline, CDR1 SGDLS and CDR2 YYNGEE. The V gene end was trimmed by 2 bases and the J gene end by 8 bases; junction bases not matched to a gene: 5. CDR3 nucleotides: TGTGCCAGCAGCGTTGGACAGGGAGAAACCCAGTACTTC. Translation: CASSVGQGETQYF.

The chain links TRBV19 to TRBJ1-1; D ambiguous. Germline CDR1 and CDR2: LNHDA and SQIVND (reference sequence). The CDR3 sequence is 11 residues long. Trimming left V 8 bases short and J 6 bases short, with 10 bases between. In DNA, the CDR3 is TGTGCCAGTTGGTTCGACGCTGAAGCTTTCTTT. This sequence encodes CASWFDAEAFF.

At least ten counts were recorded for this clonotype. The chain combines TRBV7-2 with TRBJ2-1; D might be TRBD1 (5 bases). The CDR3 covers 13 residues. Germline V gene sequence: CDR1 SGHTA, CDR2 FQGNSA. V was shortened by 4 bases and J by 8 bases, with 12 bases between the two germline ends. The DNA of the CDR3 is TGTGCCAGCAGCTCAGCAGGGCACCATGAGCAGTTCTTC. Its translation: CASSSAGHHEQFF.

The chain couples TRBV5-1 to TRBJ2-3; either TRBD1 or TRBD2 may supply D (5 bases each). V gave up 4 bases and J gave up 2 bases, with 14 bases separating them. This CDR3 is built from 15 residues. Germline lookup yields CDR1 SGHRS and CDR2 YFSETQ. CDR3 nucleotide sequence: TGCGCCAGCAGCGGCTCCGGGACCGCCACAGATACGCAGTATTTT. This encodes CASSGSGTATDTQYF.

This clonotype was recorded a few times. The rearrangement uses TRBV5-1 and TRBJ2-3; 7 nucleotides match TRBD2. V gave up 0 bases and J gave up 2 bases; unmatched junction bases: 6. The length of the CDR3 is 16 residues. Germline V gene lookup returns CDR1 SGHRS and CDR2 YFSETQ. The CDR3 sequence is CASSLGSSGDTDTQYF. The CDR3 DNA follows: TGCGCCAGCAGCTTGGGATCAAGCGGGGACACAGATACGCAGTATTTT.

This clonotype has just a few counts. The chain recombines TRBV20-1 with TRBJ1-1; D gene uncertain. Trimming stripped 5 bases from V and 10 bases from J, with 20 bases between. Germline V CDR1 and CDR2: DFQATT, SNEGSKA (reference sequence). The CDR3 extends over 13 amino acids. The CDR3 loop is CSAPIRRDKGAFF. CDR3 sequence (DNA): TGCAGTGCTCCCATTCGGAGGGATAAGGGAGCTTTCTTT.

This clonotype was detected many times. The V gene is TRBV5-1, the J gene TRBJ1-6, with D uncertain. Trimming stripped 1 base from V and 2 bases from J, with 7 bases between. Germline V gene sequence: CDR1 SGHRS, CDR2 YFSETQ. The CDR3 has 15 amino acids. The CDR3 DNA reads as TGCGCCAGCAGCTTGACCGGGACCTATAATTCACCCCTCCACTTT. Encoded protein: CASSLTGTYNSPLHF.